The 24 T cell receptor beta chains in this list originate from one sample, sequenced in a study of long-term antiretroviral therapy in people with HIV. Survey level was the resolution at which the v3.0 immunoSEQ assay ran. TCRdb's table, derived via immunoSEQ multiplex PCR, lists solely in-frame clones and lacks some. Of around 30,000 clones detected, more than 85% appear once; the ten largest clones hold around 6.4%. Material: unsorted PBMCs, obtained around 6.3 years after starting antiretroviral therapy. The receptors originated from a woman aged 40-49 years with HIV.

This chain connects TRBV10-3 to TRBJ2-7; the match to TRBD2 covers 7 bases. V shed 10 bases and J 0 bases; nucleotides not matched to a gene: 9. The CDR3 runs to 14 residues. Germline V lookup: CDR1 ENHRY, CDR2 SYGVKD. The CDR3 nucleotides read TGTGCCACCCGCGCCTCGGGGGGCTCCTACGAGCAGTACTTC. Amino acid sequence: CATRASGGSYEQYF.

This chain connects TRBV19 to TRBJ1-2; D ambiguous. Germline-derived CDR1 and CDR2 are LNHDA and SQIVND (reference sequence). This CDR3 region has 13 residues. V lost 6 bases, J lost 5 bases, and 13 bases lay in between. CDR3 in DNA: TGTGCCAGTAGCGAAGACGGATCATATGGCTACACCTTC. Translation gives CASSEDGSYGYTF.

This clone appeared a few times. The chain carries TRBV25-1 and TRBJ2-7, with D hard to call. The CDR3 is 12 amino acids. Trimming removed 3 bases from V and 6 bases from J, with 9 bases in between. Germline CDR1 and CDR2: MGHDK and SYGVNS. CDR3 nucleotide sequence: TGTGCCAGCAGTGATCCAAACACCGAGCAGTACTTC. Its translation is CASSDPNTEQYF.

The chain has TRBV7-2 and TRBJ2-1; 8 nucleotides align to TRBD1. The CDR3 loop spans 17 amino acids. Germline CDR1 and CDR2: SGHTA and FQGNSA. J gave up 2 bases and V 0 bases, and 6 bases lay outside the gene matches. The chain's CDR3 is CASSLALTDRAYNEQFF. CDR3 DNA: TGTGCCAGCAGCTTAGCGCTAACGGACAGGGCCTACAATGAGCAGTTCTTC. Full variable domain (outside the CDR3, taken from reference TRBV7-2 and TRBJ2-1): GAGVSQSPSNKVTEKGKDVELRCDPISGHTALYWYRQSLGQGLEFLIYFQGNSAPDKSGLPSDRFSAERTGGSVSTLTIQRTQQEDSAVYLCASSLALTDRAYNEQFFGPGTRLTVL.

The chain links TRBV7-2 to TRBJ1-2; 12 positions match TRBD1. Germline-derived CDR1 and CDR2 are SGHTA and FQGNSA. The CDR3 length is 13 residues. Trimming took 3 bases from V and 11 from J; bases not matched to a gene: 4. CDR3 nucleotides: TGTGCCAGCAGCTTTGGGGACAGGGGGCGGTACACCTTC. Its translation is CASSFGDRGRYTF.

The V call is TRBV6-5, the J call TRBJ1-2; possible D gene TRBD1, 5 bases. Trimming shortened V by 6 bases and J by 3 bases, and 11 bases separated the two germline ends. The CDR3 is made up of 13 amino acids. Per the germline V gene, CDR1 is MNHEY and CDR2 is SVGAGI. The CDR3 coding sequence is TGTGCCAGCAGCCCCCAGGGAGACTATGGCTACACCTTC. Translated: CASSPQGDYGYTF.

V and J are TRBV19 and TRBJ2-3; D may correspond to TRBD1 or TRBD2 (5 bases each). V dropped 1 base and J dropped 4 bases, with 15 bases sitting between them. Germline assignment: CDR1 LNHDA and CDR2 SQIVND (reference sequence). The CDR3 has 16 residues. The CDR3 reads CASSIGAGKRADTQYF. The CDR3 nucleotides read TGTGCCAGTAGTATAGGGGCAGGGAAGAGGGCAGATACGCAGTATTTT.

The V gene is TRBV5-5, the J gene TRBJ1-1, with TRBD1 matching 8 bases. Germline CDR1 reads SGHKS; CDR2 reads YYEKEE (reference sequence). Trimming removed 1 base from V and 6 bases from J; junction bases left unmatched: 8. This CDR3 comprises 15 residues. The CDR3 is CASSLRTGYFAEAFF. The CDR3 DNA reads TGTGCCAGCAGCTTGCGGACAGGGTATTTTGCTGAAGCTTTCTTT.

This clone was detected only once. V usage is TRBV14 and J usage is TRBJ1-6; D perhaps matches TRBD1 (6 bases). This CDR3 spans 14 amino acids. Per the germline V gene, CDR1 is SGHDN and CDR2 is FVKESK. Trimming removed 5 bases at V and 14 bases at J, with 19 bases between. For the CDR3, the DNA is TGTGCCAGCAGCAAGGACAGAGTAATTCAGGCCCTCCACTTT. Translation: CASSKDRVIQALHF.

The rearrangement uses TRBV7-8 and TRBJ1-1, with TRBD1 matching over 7 bases. After removal of 3 bases from V and 6 bases from J, the junction contained 4 bases not matched to a gene. The length of the CDR3 is 13 residues. CDR1 is SGHVS and CDR2 is FQNEAQ in the germline V gene. CDR3 in DNA: TGTGCCAGCAGCTTGGACAGGTCCGCTGAAGCTTTCTTT. As protein: CASSLDRSAEAFF.

This chain uses TRBV23-1 with TRBJ2-7; a possible D gene is TRBD1 (6 bases). TRBV23-1 is an ORF, with its function uncertain. Trimming shortened V by 8 bases and J by 2 bases, and 10 bases separated the two germline ends. The CDR3 covers 12 residues. The CDR3 region is CASVTGTYEQYF. The CDR3, as DNA: TGCGCCAGCGTAACAGGGACCTACGAGCAGTACTTC.

The chain employs TRBV19 and TRBJ1-5; no clear D. The V end was cut by 5 bases, the J end by 4 bases, with 9 bases between. CDR1 and CDR2 from the germline V gene are LNHDA and SQIVND (reference sequence). The CDR3 is made up of 13 amino acids. The CDR3 here is CASSSQVNQPQHF. CDR3 DNA: TGTGCCAGTAGTTCCCAGGTAAATCAGCCCCAGCATTTT.

The chain carries TRBV2 and TRBJ1-2; TRBD1 might be the D (5 bases). The CDR3 runs to 13 residues. Trimming took 3 bases from V and 1 from J, leaving 6 bases between them. CDR1 is SNHLY and CDR2 is FYNNEI in the germline V gene. CDR3 residues: CASSEGGNYGYTF. The CDR3 DNA sequence: TGTGCCAGCAGTGAGGGGGGTAACTATGGCTACACCTTC.

Regarding this clone: The germline gene is not matched at one end of the junction; a read error may be the cause. The rearrangement joins TRBV12-5 to TRBJ2-7; D ambiguous. CDR1 LGHNT and CDR2 FRNRAP come from the germline V gene. CDR3 length: 12 amino acids. The DNA for the CDR3 is TGTGCTAGTGGTTTGGTACCGGCCGAGCAGTATTTC. Translation gives CASGLVPAEQYF.

This clone was seen once. V and J are TRBV27 and TRBJ2-3, with TRBD2 matching over 9 bases. The CDR3 consists of 16 residues. The germline V gene has CDR1 MNHEY and CDR2 SMNVEV (reference sequence). V dropped 7 bases and J dropped 3; count of bases not matched to a gene: 11. The DNA for the CDR3 is TGTGCCAGCATAGCCCGCGGGGGGGCTCGGACAGATACGCAGTATTTT. The encoded protein is CASIARGGARTDTQYF.

This chain uses TRBV7-2 with TRBJ2-7; 8 bases map to TRBD2. The trim removed 5 bases at V and 3 bases at J, leaving 6 bases unmatched. CDR1 is SGHTA, CDR2 FQGNSA, per germline. This CDR3 has 14 amino acids. The CDR3 DNA is TGTGCCAGCAGCCTCGGGGGGGCGGGCTACGAGCAGTACTTC. Protein product: CASSLGGAGYEQYF. The whole variable domain, remainder taken from reference TRBV7-2 and TRBJ2-7, is GAGVSQSPSNKVTEKGKDVELRCDPISGHTALYWYRQSLGQGLEFLIYFQGNSAPDKSGLPSDRFSAERTGGSVSTLTIQRTQQEDSAVYLCASSLGGAGYEQYFGPGTRLTVT.

This clone is a singleton in its sample. The rearrangement joins TRBV6-5 to TRBJ2-3; D unresolved. CDR1 is MNHEY and CDR2 is SVGAGI in the germline V gene. This CDR3 comprises 14 residues. V was trimmed by 6 bases and J by 2 bases, leaving 12 bases between them. CDR3 protein: CASRVSQNTDTQYF. CDR3 sequence (DNA): TGTGCCAGCAGGGTCTCACAGAACACAGATACGCAGTATTTT.

J is TRBJ2-7 and V is TRBV7-9; no clear D. Germline assignment: CDR1 SEHNR and CDR2 FQNEAQ (reference sequence). Trimming stripped 10 bases from V and 5 bases from J, with 12 bases between. The CDR3 sequence is 11 residues long. CDR3 coding DNA: TGTGCCACGATTTGGCTCAACGAGCAGTACTTC. Protein: CATIWLNEQYF.

The rearrangement uses TRBV19 and TRBJ1-5; D unclear. The germline CDR1 and CDR2 sequences are LNHDA and SQIVND (reference sequence). The V end lost 5 bases, the J end lost 3 bases, and 11 bases lay between the germline ends. This CDR3 comprises 14 residues. CDR3 residues: CASSWSSDNQPQHF. CDR3 nucleotide sequence: TGTGCCAGTAGTTGGTCGTCAGACAATCAGCCCCAGCATTTT. Complete variable domain (other parts from reference TRBV19 and TRBJ1-5): DGGITQSPKYLFRKEGQNVTLSCEQNLNHDAMYWYRQDPGQGLRLIYYSQIVNDFQKGDIAEGYSVSREKKESFPLTVTSAQKNPTAFYLCASSWSSDNQPQHFGDGTRLSIL.

The genes are TRBV9 and TRBJ2-5; D is possibly TRBD1 (5 bases). Germline CDR1 is SGDLS and CDR2 is YYNGEE. This CDR3 comprises 13 residues. The V end lost 7 bases, the J end lost 3 bases, and 13 bases lay between the germline ends. As DNA, the CDR3 is TGTGCCAGCGGTGGGGCAGGTGAAGAGACCCAGTACTTC. Amino acids: CASGGAGEETQYF.

This chain uses TRBV9 with TRBJ1-2; D might be TRBD1 (5 bases). There are 15 residues in the CDR3. Germline loops: CDR1 SGDLS, CDR2 YYNGEE. V shed 4 bases and J shed 5 bases, with 18 bases lying between them. The CDR3: CASSSLVGGIYGYTF. The CDR3 nucleotides read TGTGCCAGCAGCTCCCTCGTGGGGGGAATATATGGCTACACCTTC.

The chain employs TRBV7-8 and TRBJ2-7; TRBD1 matches at 12 bases. This CDR3 has 16 residues. The V segment lost 6 bases and the J segment 7 bases; nucleotides outside the gene matches: 13. CDR1 SGHVS and CDR2 FQNEAQ come from the germline V gene. This CDR3 is CASRLGWGQGAEEQYF. The CDR3 coding sequence is TGTGCCAGCAGACTAGGTTGGGGACAGGGGGCGGAGGAGCAGTACTTC. Combining the CDR3 with reference TRBV7-8 and TRBJ2-7 gives the whole variable domain GAGVSQSPRYKVAKRGQDVALRCDPISGHVSLFWYQQALGQGPEFLTYFQNEAQLDKSGLPSDRFFAERPEGSVSTLKIQRTQQEDSAVYLCASRLGWGQGAEEQYFGPGTRLTVT.

This clone has only one observation. The V call is TRBV11-3, the J call TRBJ1-2; 7 bases match TRBD1. This CDR3 is 16 amino acids long. The germline V gene has CDR1 SGHNT and CDR2 YENEEA. V shed 5 bases and J 5 bases; nucleotides not matched to a gene: 14. The CDR3, as DNA: TGTGCCAGCAGCATACAGCCCGACAGGGTGCCTTATGGCTACACCTTC. Translating gives CASSIQPDRVPYGYTF.

The chain is built from TRBV15 and TRBJ2-3; perhaps TRBD1 as D (6 bases). V gave up 0 bases and J gave up 5 bases, with 18 bases separating them. Germline lookup yields CDR1 LNHNV and CDR2 YYDKDF (reference sequence). The CDR3 contains 17 residues. DNA of the CDR3: TGTGCCACCAGCAGAGATAATGAGGCAGGGGAGAAAGATACGCAGTATTTT. This codes for CATSRDNEAGEKDTQYF.